One sample yielded the 13 T cell receptor beta chains listed below, sequenced in a study of T cells in Graves' hyperthyroidism and ophthalmopathy (dated by TCRdb to the late 2010s). The library was built by means of multiplex PCR. Instrument on record: Illumina HiSeq 2000. The TCR beta CDR3 regions were amplified from the RNA transcripts. A first-round RT-PCR of the TCR CDR3 used the HTBI primer set with the Qiagen OneStep RT-PCR kit. The public reads were quality trimmed at Q25 with fastp and then assembled into clones with MiXCR by TCRdb, keeping productive beta chains. Rows with a matching CDR3 protein are joined into one entry that keeps the most common DNA and genes. The sample has some 500,000 distinct CDR3 sequences on record, approximately 15% of them singletons. Around 17% of the sample rests with the top ten. The sample comprised blood. Source of these receptors: a woman between 18 and 29 years old with Graves' hyperthyroidism.

The chain employs TRBV7-9 and TRBJ2-3, with unresolved D. From germline, CDR1 is SEHNR and CDR2 FQNEAQ (reference sequence). V was shortened by 5 bases and J by 5 bases, with 11 bases between the two germline ends. CDR3 length: 13 residues. Written as DNA, the CDR3 is TGTGCCAGCAGCGCCCCGGACGGAGATACGCAGTATTTT. Amino acids: CASSAPDGDTQYF. The whole variable domain, filled in from reference TRBV7-9 and TRBJ2-3, reads DTGVSQNPRHKITKRGQNVTFRCDPISEHNRLYWYRQTLGQGPEFLTYFQNEAQLEKSRLLSDRFSAERPKGSFSTLEIQRTEQGDSAMYLCASSAPDGDTQYFGPGTRLTVL.

This chain uses TRBV7-9 with TRBJ2-2, with 9 bases matching TRBD1. Germline V gene data show CDR1 as SEHNR and CDR2 as FQNEAQ (reference sequence). CDR3 length: 16 amino acids. With V trimmed by 2 bases and J by 6 bases, 7 bases remained unmatched. The CDR3 region is CASSLTAGTGPGELFF. In DNA form, the CDR3 reads TGTGCCAGCAGCTTAACCGCCGGGACAGGGCCCGGGGAGCTGTTTTTT.

This clonotype was seen a handful of times. The chain links TRBV10-1 to TRBJ2-7; 7 bases line up with TRBD2. The CDR3 totals 15 residues. Germline V CDR1 and CDR2: WNHNN, SYGVQD (reference sequence). The V gene end was trimmed by 0 bases and the J gene end by 5 bases; junction bases not matched to a gene: 7. The DNA of the CDR3 is TGCGCCAGCAGTGAGTCGGAGGGAGGGCCCCACGAGCAGTACGTC. Its protein product is CASSESEGGPHEQYV.

Many counts were recorded for this clonotype. V usage is TRBV6-6 and J usage is TRBJ2-1, with 9 bases lining up with TRBD1. CDR1 and CDR2 (germline): MNHNY, SVGAGI (reference sequence). There are 15 residues in the CDR3. The junction had 5 bases not matched to a gene; V was cut back by 2 bases and J by 6 bases. The CDR3 reads CASSYGDREGNEQFF. DNA for the CDR3: TGTGCCAGCAGTTACGGGGACAGGGAGGGCAATGAGCAGTTCTTC.

This clonotype has ten or more counts. The chain recombines TRBV6-1 with TRBJ1-2; no clear D. CDR3 length: 16 amino acids. Germline lookup yields CDR1 MNHNS and CDR2 SASEGT. Trimming took 6 bases from V and 7 from J, leaving 24 bases between them. Written as DNA, the CDR3 is TGTGCCAGCAGGCGGGGTGGGTCACATCGGAGGTCTGGCTACACCTTC. Protein sequence: CASRRGGSHRRSGYTF.

This clonotype showed up many times. V and J are TRBV13 and TRBJ2-1, with 10 bases lining up with TRBD2. This CDR3 region has 15 residues. From germline, CDR1 is PRHDT and CDR2 FYEKMQ (reference sequence). V lost 9 bases, J lost 6 bases, and 11 bases stayed unmatched. The CDR3 is CASQQQREGLNEQFF. The DNA for the CDR3 is TGTGCCAGTCAACAACAGCGGGAGGGCCTCAATGAGCAGTTCTTC.

This clonotype was seen repeatedly, ten times or more. The rearrangement links TRBV10-3 to TRBJ2-1; 10 bases fit TRBD2. CDR1 is ENHRY and CDR2 is SYGVKD in the germline V gene. The CDR3 runs to 13 residues. The J segment lost 7 bases and the V segment lost 11 bases, leaving 8 bases of the junction unmatched. This CDR3 reads CAAAPSGRNEQFF. The CDR3 DNA reads TGTGCCGCAGCGCCTAGCGGGAGAAATGAGCAGTTCTTC.

In its sample, this clonotype was seen many times. This rearrangement joins TRBV10-3 to TRBJ2-5, with a weak D call TRBD1 (6 bases). Trimming took off 4 bases at V and 7 bases at J, with 19 bases between the two ends. Germline V gene sequence: CDR1 ENHRY, CDR2 SYGVKD. The CDR3 is 15 amino acids. CDR3 bases: TGTGCCATCAGTGGAGGGGGAGACCCTACCGGGACCCAGTACTTC. Translation gives CAISGGGDPTGTQYF.

The rearrangement links TRBV2 to TRBJ2-2; 12 nucleotides align to TRBD2. Trimming took 4 bases from V and 6 from J; bases not matched to a gene: 6. The CDR3 contains 16 residues. Germline CDR1 SNHLY, CDR2 FYNNEI. The CDR3, as DNA: TGTGCCAGCAGTGGACTAGCGGGAGTGATCTCCGGGGAGCTGTTTTTT. This codes for CASSGLAGVISGELFF.

Many counts were recorded for this clonotype. The chain joins TRBV14 to TRBJ2-4, with 7 bases that match TRBD2. CDR1 is SGHDN, CDR2 FVKESK, per germline. The CDR3 is 16 amino acids. The junction had 10 bases not matched to a gene; V was cut back by 2 bases and J by 6 bases. CDR3 protein: CASSQKGRAGGNIQYF. The DNA of the CDR3 is TGTGCCAGCAGCCAAAAGGGGAGGGCCGGGGGAAACATTCAGTACTTC.

This clonotype was recorded at least ten times. V is TRBV7-9 and J is TRBJ2-7, with no clear D. CDR3 size: 14 residues. V lost 5 bases and J 3 bases, leaving 14 bases between the germline ends. Germline CDR1 and CDR2: SEHNR and FQNEAQ (reference sequence). The CDR3 DNA follows: TGTGCCAGCAGCCCCCCCGGCTTGGGCTACGAGCAGTACGTC. Its translation is CASSPPGLGYEQYV.

The chain combines TRBV15 with TRBJ1-2; no clear D gene. Looked up from germline, CDR1 is LNHNV and CDR2 is YYDKDF (reference sequence). Trimming removed 5 bases from V and 8 bases from J, with 9 bases in between. The CDR3 runs 11 residues. The CDR3 coding sequence is TGTGCCACCAGCCACGGACGAGGCTACACCTTC. Protein sequence: CATSHGRGYTF.

The chain employs TRBV7-2 and TRBJ1-6; D might be TRBD1 (6 bases). CDR3 length: 18 amino acids. V was trimmed by 2 bases and J by 0 bases, leaving 14 bases between them. Germline lookup yields CDR1 SGHTA and CDR2 FQGNSA. CDR3 residues: CASSLPTGQSSYNSPLHF. The CDR3 DNA reads as TGTGCCAGCAGCTTACCGACAGGACAAAGCTCCTATAATTCACCCCTCCACTTT.